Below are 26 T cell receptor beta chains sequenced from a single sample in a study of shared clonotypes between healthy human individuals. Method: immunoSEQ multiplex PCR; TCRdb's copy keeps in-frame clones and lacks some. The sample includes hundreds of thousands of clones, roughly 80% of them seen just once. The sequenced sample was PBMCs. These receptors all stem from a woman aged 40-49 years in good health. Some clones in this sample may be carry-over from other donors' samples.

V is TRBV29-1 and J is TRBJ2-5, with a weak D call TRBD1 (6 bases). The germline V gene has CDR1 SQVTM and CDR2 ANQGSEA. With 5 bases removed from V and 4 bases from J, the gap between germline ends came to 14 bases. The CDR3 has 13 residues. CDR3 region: CSVLPQGVETQYF. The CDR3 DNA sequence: TGCAGCGTTCTCCCACAGGGAGTAGAGACCCAGTACTTC. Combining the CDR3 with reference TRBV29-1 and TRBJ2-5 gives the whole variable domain SAVISQKPSRDICQRGTSLTIQCQVDSQVTMMFWYRQQPGQSLTLIATANQGSEATYESGFVIDKFPISRPNLTFSTLTVSNMSPEDSSIYLCSVLPQGVETQYFGPGTRLLVL.

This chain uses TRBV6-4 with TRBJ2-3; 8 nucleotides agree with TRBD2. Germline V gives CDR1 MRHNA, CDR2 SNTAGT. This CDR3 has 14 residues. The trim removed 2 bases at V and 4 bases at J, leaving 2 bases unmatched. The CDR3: CASSDAGGSDTQYF. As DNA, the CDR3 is TGTGCCAGCAGTGACGCGGGAGGATCAGATACGCAGTATTTT.

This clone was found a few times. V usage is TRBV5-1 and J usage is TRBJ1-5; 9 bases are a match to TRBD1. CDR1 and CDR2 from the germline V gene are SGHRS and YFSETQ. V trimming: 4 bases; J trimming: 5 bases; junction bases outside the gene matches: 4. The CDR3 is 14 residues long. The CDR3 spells CASSLRQGDQPQHF. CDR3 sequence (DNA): TGCGCCAGCAGCCTTCGACAGGGGGATCAGCCCCAGCATTTT.

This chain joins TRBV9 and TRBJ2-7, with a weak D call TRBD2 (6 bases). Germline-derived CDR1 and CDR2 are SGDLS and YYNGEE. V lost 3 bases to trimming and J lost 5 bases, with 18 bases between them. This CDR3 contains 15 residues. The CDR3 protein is CASSEGGEKGNEQYF. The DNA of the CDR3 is TGTGCCAGCAGCGAGGGCGGGGAGAAGGGGAACGAGCAGTACTTC.

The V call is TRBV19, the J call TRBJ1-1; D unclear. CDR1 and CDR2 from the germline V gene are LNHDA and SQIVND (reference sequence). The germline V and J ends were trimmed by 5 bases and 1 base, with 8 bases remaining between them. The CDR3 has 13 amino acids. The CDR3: CASSQQQNTEAFF. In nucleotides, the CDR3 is TGTGCCAGTAGTCAACAACAGAACACTGAAGCTTTCTTT.

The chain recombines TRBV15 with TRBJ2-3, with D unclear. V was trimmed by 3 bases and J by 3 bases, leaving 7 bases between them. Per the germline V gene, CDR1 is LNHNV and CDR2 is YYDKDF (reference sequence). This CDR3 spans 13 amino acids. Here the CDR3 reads CATSSQATDTQYF. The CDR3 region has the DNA TGTGCCACCAGCAGCCAGGCTACAGATACGCAGTATTTT.

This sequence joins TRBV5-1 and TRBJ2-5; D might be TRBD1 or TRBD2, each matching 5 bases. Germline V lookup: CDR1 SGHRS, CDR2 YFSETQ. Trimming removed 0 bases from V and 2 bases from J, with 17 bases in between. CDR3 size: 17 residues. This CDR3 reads CASSLAGQGRAQETQYF. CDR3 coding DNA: TGCGCCAGCAGCTTGGCCGGGCAGGGACGGGCACAAGAGACCCAGTACTTC.

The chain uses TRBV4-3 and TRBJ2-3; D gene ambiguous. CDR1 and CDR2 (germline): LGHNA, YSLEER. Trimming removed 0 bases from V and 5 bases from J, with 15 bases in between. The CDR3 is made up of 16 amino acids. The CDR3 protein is CASSQDQVSRLDTQYF. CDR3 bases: TGCGCCAGCAGCCAAGATCAAGTCAGCCGATTAGATACGCAGTATTTT.

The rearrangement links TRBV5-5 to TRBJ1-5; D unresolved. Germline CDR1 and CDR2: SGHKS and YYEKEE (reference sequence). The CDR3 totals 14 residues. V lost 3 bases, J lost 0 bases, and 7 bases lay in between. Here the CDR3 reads CASSSLYSNQPQHF. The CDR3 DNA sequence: TGTGCCAGCAGCTCACTATATAGCAATCAGCCCCAGCATTTT.

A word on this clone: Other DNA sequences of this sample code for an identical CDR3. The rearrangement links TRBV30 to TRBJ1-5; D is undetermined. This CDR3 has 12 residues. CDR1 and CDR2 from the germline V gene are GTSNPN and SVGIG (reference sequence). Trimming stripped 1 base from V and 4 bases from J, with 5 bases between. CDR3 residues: CAWSGSNQPQHF. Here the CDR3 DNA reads TGTGCCTGGAGTGGAAGTAATCAGCCCCAGCATTTT. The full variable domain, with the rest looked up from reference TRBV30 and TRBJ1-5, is SQTIHQWPATLVQPVGSPLSLECTVEGTSNPNLYWYRQAAGRGLQLLFYSVGIGQISSEVPQNLSASRPQDRQFILSSKKLLLSDSGFYLCAWSGSNQPQHFGDGTRLSIL.

In nucleotides, the CDR3 is TGTGCCAGCAGTGCCCTTTACACCGGGGAGCTGTTTTTT. This encodes CASSALYTGELFF. The V call is TRBV6-1, the J call TRBJ2-2, with D uncertain. This CDR3 spans 13 amino acids. Germline V CDR1 and CDR2: MNHNS, SASEGT. The V gene lost 4 bases and the J gene lost 3 bases, with 6 bases spanning the gap.

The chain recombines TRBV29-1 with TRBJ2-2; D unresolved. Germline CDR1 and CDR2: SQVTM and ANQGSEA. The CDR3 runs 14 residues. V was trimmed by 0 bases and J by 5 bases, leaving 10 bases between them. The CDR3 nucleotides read TGCAGCGTTGAAGAGGTGGTAGGGACCGGGGAGCTGTTTTTT. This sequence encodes CSVEEVVGTGELFF.

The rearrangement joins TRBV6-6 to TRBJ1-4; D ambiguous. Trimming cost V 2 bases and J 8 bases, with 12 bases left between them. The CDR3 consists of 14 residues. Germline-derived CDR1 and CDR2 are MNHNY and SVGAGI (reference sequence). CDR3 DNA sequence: TGTGCCAGCAGTTACGCCCAAGGAGGGGAAAAACTGTTTTTT. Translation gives CASSYAQGGEKLFF.

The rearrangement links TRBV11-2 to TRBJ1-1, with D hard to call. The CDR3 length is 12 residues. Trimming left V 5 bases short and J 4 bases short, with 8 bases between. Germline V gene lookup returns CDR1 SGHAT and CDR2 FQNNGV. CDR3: CASSLIRTEAFF. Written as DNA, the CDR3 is TGTGCCAGCAGCCTTATCCGCACTGAAGCTTTCTTT.

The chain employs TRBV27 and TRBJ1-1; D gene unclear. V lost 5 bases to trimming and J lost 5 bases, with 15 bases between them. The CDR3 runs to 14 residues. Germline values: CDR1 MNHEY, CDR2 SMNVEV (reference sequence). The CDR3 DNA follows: TGTGCCAGCAGTCCAACATGGCTGACTACTGAAGCTTTCTTT. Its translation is CASSPTWLTTEAFF.

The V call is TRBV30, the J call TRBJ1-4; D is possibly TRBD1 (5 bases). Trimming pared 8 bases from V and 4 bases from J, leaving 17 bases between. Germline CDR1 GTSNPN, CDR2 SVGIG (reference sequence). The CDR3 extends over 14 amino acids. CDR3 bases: TGTGCCGGGTCGGGGGGGACGGGTAATGAAAAACTGTTTTTT. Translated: CAGSGGTGNEKLFF.

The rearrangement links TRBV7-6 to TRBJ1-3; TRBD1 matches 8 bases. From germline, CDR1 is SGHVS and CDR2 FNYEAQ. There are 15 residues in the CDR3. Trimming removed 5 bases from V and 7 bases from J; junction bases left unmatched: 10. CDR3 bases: TGTGCCAGCAGCCCTCCAGGGGGCAACGGGAACACCATATATTTT. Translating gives CASSPPGGNGNTIYF.

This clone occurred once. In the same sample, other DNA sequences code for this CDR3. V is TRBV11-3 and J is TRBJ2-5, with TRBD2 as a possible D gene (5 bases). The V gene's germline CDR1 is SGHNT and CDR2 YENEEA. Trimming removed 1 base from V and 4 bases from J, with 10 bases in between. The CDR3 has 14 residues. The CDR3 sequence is CASSLGGDGETQYF. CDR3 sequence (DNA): TGTGCCAGCAGCTTAGGGGGAGACGGAGAGACCCAGTACTTC.

The CDR3 is CASSKVRGTLFGELFF. In nucleotides, the CDR3 is TGTGCCAGCAGCAAAGTGAGAGGGACCTTGTTCGGGGAGCTGTTTTTT. The rearrangement links TRBV21-1 to TRBJ2-2. TRBV21-1 is deemed a pseudogene. The length of the CDR3 is 16 residues.

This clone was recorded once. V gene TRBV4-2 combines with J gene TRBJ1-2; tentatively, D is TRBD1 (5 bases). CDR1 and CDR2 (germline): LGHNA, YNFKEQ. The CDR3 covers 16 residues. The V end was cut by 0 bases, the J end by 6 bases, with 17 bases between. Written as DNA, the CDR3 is TGTGCCAGCAGCCAAGATCCTCGGCAGGGAGTAAATGGCTACACCTTC. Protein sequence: CASSQDPRQGVNGYTF.

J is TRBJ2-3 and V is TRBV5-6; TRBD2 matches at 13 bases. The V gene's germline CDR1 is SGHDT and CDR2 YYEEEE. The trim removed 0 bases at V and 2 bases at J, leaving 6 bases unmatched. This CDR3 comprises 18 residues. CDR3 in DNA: TGTGCCAGCAGCTTGGAACGGACTAGCGGGAGTGACACAGATACGCAGTATTTT. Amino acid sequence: CASSLERTSGSDTDTQYF.

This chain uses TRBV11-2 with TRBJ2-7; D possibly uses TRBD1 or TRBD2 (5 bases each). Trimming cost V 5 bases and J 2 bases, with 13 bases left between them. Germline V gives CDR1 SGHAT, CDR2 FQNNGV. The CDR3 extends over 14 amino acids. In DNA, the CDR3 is TGTGCCAGCAGCCCTGACCCGGGACCCTACGAGCAGTACTTC. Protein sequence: CASSPDPGPYEQYF.

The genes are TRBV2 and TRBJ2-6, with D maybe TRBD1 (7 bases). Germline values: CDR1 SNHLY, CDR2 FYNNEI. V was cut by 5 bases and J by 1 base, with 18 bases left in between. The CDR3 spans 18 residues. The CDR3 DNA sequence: TGTGCCAGCAGTAATCGACAGGGCGGAGGGTCTGGGGCCAACGTCCTGACTTTC. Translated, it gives CASSNRQGGGSGANVLTF.

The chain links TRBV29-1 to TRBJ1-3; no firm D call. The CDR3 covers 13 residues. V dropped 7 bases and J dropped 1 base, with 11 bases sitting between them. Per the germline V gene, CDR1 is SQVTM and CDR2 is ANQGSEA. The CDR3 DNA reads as TGCAGCGGGGCGGTGGAGTCTGGAAACACCATATATTTT. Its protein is CSGAVESGNTIYF.

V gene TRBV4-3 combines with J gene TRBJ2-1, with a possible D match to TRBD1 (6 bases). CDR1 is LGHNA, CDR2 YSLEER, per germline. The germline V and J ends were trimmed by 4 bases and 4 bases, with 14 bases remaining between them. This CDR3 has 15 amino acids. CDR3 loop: CASSPTGRVYNEQFF. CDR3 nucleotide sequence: TGCGCCAGCAGCCCCACAGGGCGAGTGTACAATGAGCAGTTCTTC.

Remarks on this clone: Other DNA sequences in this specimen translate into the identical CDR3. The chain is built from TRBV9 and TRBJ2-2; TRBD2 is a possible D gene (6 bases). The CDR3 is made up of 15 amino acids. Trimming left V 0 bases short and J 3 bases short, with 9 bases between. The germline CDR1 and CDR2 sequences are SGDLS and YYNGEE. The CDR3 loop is CASSVGGGDTGELFF. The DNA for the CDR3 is TGTGCCAGCAGCGTAGGAGGCGGGGACACCGGGGAGCTGTTTTTT.